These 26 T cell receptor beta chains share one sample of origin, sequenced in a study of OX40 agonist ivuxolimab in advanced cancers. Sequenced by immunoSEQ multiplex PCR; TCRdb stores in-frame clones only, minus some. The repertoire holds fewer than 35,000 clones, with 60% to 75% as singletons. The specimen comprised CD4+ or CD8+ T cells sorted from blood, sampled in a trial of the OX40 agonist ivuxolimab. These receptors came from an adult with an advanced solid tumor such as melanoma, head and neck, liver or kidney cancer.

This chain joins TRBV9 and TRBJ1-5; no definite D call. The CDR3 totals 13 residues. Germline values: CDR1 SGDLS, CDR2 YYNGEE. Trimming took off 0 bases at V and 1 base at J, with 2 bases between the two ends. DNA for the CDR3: TGTGCCAGCAGCGTAGAGAGCAATCAGCCCCAGCATTTT. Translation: CASSVESNQPQHF.

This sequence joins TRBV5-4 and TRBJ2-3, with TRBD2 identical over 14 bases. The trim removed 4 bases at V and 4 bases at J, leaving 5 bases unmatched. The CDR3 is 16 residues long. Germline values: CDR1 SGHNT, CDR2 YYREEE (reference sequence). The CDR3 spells CASSRWTSGGSDTQYF. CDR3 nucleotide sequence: TGTGCCAGCAGCCGATGGACTAGCGGGGGGTCAGATACGCAGTATTTT.

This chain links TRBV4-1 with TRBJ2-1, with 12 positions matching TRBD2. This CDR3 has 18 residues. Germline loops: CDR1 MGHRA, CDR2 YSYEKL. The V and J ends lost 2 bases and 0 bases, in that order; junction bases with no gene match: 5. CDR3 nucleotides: TGCGCCAGCAGCCAATCGGGACTAGCGGGTTTCTCCTACAATGAGCAGTTCTTC. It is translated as CASSQSGLAGFSYNEQFF.

DNA for the CDR3: TGTGCCAGCAGCTCTCCGGGACAGGGGGGCGAGACCCAGTACTTC. The encoded protein is CASSSPGQGGETQYF. The chain links TRBV7-2 to TRBJ2-5; TRBD1 matches 11 bases. The V and J ends lost 4 bases and 5 bases, in that order; junction bases with no gene match: 6. This CDR3 spans 15 amino acids. In germline, CDR1 is SGHTA, CDR2 FQGNSA.

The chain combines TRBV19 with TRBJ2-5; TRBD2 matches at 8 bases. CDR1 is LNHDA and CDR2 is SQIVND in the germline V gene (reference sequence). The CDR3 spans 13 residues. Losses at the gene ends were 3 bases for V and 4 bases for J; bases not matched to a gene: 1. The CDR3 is CASSISGAETQYF. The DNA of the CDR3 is TGTGCCAGTAGTATTAGCGGGGCAGAGACCCAGTACTTC. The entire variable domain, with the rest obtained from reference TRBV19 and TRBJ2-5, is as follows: DGGITQSPKYLFRKEGQNVTLSCEQNLNHDAMYWYRQDPGQGLRLIYYSQIVNDFQKGDIAEGYSVSREKKESFPLTVTSAQKNPTAFYLCASSISGAETQYFGPGTRLLVL.

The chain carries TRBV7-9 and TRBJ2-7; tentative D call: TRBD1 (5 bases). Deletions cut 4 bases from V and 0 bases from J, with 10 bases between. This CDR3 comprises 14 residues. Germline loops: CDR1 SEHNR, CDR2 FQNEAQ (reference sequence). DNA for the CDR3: TGTGCCAGCAGCTATGGGGCAGCCTCCTACGAGCAGTACTTC. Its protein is CASSYGAASYEQYF.

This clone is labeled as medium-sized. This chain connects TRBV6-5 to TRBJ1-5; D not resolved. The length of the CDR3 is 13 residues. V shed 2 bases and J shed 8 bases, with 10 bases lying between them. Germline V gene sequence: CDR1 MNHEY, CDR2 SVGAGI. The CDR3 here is CASSYDLREPQHF. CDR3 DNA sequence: TGTGCCAGCAGTTACGACCTGAGGGAGCCCCAGCATTTT.

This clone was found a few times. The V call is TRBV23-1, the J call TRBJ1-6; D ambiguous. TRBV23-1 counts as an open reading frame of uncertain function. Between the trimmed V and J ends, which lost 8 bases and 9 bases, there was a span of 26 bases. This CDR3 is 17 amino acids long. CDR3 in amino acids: CASETFGYVRRCSPLHF. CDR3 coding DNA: TGCGCCAGCGAGACTTTCGGGTATGTTAGGAGATGTTCACCCCTCCACTTT.

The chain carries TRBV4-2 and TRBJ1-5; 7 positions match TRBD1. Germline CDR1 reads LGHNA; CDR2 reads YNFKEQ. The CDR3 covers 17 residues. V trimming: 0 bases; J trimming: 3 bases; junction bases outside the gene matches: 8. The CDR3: CASSQDIAGGPNQPQHF. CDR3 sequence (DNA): TGTGCCAGCAGCCAAGATATCGCAGGGGGGCCCAATCAGCCCCAGCATTTT.

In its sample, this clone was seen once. The CDR3 coding sequence is TGTGCCAGCAGTTTAGGGGAGACCCAGTACTTC. Translation gives CASSLGETQYF. The V gene is TRBV27, the J gene TRBJ2-5; unclear D gene. The CDR3 spans 11 residues. Germline V lookup: CDR1 MNHEY, CDR2 SMNVEV (reference sequence). V lost 2 bases to trimming and J lost 5 bases, with 3 bases between them.

The CDR3 here is CAWTRGQGVRYTEAFF. CDR3 nucleotide sequence: TGTGCCTGGACCCGGGGACAGGGGGTTAGGTACACTGAAGCTTTCTTT. This rearrangement joins TRBV30 to TRBJ1-1, with 11 positions matching TRBD1. V dropped 4 bases and J dropped 3; count of bases not matched to a gene: 10. Germline V lookup: CDR1 GTSNPN, CDR2 SVGIG (reference sequence). This CDR3 has 16 residues. Drawing the rest from reference TRBV30 and TRBJ1-1, the complete variable domain is SQTIHQWPATLVQPVGSPLSLECTVEGTSNPNLYWYRQAAGRGLQLLFYSVGIGQISSEVPQNLSASRPQDRQFILSSKKLLLSDSGFYLCAWTRGQGVRYTEAFFGQGTRLTVV.

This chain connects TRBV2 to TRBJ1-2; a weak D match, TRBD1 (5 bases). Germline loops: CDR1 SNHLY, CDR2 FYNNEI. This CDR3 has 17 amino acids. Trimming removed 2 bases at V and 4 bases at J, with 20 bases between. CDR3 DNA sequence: TGTGCCAGCAGTGAATCGGTCGCAGGGAGCGTGTCCTATGGCTACACCTTC. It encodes CASSESVAGSVSYGYTF.

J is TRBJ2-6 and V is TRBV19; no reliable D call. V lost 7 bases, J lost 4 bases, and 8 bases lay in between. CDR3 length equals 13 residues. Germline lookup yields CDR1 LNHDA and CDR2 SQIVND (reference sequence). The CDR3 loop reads CASMESGANVLTF. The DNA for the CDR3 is TGTGCCAGTATGGAGTCCGGGGCCAACGTCCTGACTTTC.

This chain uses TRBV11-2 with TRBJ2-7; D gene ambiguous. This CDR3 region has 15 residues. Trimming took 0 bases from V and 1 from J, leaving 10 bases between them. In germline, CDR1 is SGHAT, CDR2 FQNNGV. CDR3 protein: CASSLDLNFSYEQYF. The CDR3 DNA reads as TGTGCCAGCAGCTTAGATCTGAACTTTTCCTACGAGCAGTACTTC.

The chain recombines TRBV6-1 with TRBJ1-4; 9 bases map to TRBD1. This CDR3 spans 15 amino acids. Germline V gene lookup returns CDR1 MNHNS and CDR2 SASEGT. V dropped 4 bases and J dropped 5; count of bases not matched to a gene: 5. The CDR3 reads CASSGWTGENEKLFF. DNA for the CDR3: TGTGCCAGCAGTGGGTGGACAGGGGAAAATGAAAAACTGTTTTTT.

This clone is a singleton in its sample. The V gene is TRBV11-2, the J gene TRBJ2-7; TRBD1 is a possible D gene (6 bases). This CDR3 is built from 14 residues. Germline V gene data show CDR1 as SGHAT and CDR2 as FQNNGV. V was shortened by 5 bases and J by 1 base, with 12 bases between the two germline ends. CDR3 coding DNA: TGTGCCAGCAGCACAGGGTTCGGGTCCTACGAGCAGTACGTC. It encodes CASSTGFGSYEQYV.

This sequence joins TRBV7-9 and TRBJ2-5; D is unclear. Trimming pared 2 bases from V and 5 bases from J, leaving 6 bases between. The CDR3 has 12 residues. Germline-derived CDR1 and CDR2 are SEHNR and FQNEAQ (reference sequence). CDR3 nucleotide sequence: TGTGCCAGCAGCTTATTGTCTGAGACCCAGTACTTC. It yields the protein CASSLLSETQYF.

DNA for the CDR3: TGTGCCAGCAGTCCCACCCCGACAGGGGGAAGCTACGAGCAGTACTTC. Its protein is CASSPTPTGGSYEQYF. The chain carries TRBV28 and TRBJ2-7; the match to TRBD1 covers 9 bases. CDR1 MDHEN and CDR2 SYDVKM come from the germline V gene. V gave up 5 bases and J gave up 3 bases; unmatched junction bases: 11. CDR3 size: 16 residues.

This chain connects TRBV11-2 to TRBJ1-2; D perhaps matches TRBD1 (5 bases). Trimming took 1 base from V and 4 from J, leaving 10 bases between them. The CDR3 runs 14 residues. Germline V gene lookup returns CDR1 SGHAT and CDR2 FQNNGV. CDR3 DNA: TGTGCCAGCAGCTTAGGGGGGTTTGGCTATGGCTACACCTTC. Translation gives CASSLGGFGYGYTF.

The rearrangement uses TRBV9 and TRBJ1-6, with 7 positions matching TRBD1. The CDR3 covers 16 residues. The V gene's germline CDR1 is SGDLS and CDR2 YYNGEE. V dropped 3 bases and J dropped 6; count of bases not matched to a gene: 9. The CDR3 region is CASSETATGINSPLHF. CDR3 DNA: TGTGCCAGCAGCGAAACGGCGACAGGGATTAATTCACCCCTCCACTTT.

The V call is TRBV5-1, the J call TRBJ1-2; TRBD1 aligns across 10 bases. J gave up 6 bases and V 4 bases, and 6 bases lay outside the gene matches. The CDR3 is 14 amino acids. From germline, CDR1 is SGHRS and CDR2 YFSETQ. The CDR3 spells CASSDPGQGNGYTF. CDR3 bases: TGCGCCAGCAGCGATCCGGGACAGGGGAATGGCTACACCTTC.

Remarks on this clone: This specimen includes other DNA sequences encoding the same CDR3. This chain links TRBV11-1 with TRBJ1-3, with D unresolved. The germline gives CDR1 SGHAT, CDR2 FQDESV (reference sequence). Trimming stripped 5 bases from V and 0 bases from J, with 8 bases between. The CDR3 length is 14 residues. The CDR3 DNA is TGTGCCAGCAGCCCAGGACCCTCTGGAAACACCATATATTTT. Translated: CASSPGPSGNTIYF.

The CDR3 here is CASSLWSGTDTQYF. The CDR3 DNA reads as TGTGCCAGCAGCCTTTGGAGCGGAACAGATACGCAGTATTTT. This chain connects TRBV7-8 to TRBJ2-3; D might be TRBD2 (5 bases). The CDR3 has 14 residues. V lost 5 bases, J lost 3 bases, and 12 bases lay in between. Germline-derived CDR1 and CDR2 are SGHVS and FQNEAQ.

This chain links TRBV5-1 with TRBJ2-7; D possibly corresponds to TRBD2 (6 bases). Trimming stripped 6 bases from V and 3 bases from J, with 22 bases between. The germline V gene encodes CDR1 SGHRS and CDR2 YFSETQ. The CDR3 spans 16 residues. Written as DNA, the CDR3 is TGCGCCAGCACCCATGGAGGGTTGGGCGCCAGCTACGAGCAGTACGTC. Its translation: CASTHGGLGASYEQYV.

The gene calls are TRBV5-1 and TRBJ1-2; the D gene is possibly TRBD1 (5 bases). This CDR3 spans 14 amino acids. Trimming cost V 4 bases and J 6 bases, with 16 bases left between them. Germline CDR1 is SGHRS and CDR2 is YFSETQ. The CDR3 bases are TGCGCCAGCAGCCTGGCCCATGGGGGGGATGGCTACACCTTC. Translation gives CASSLAHGGDGYTF. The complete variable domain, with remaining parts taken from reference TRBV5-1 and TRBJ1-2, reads KAGVTQTPRYLIKTRGQQVTLSCSPISGHRSVSWYQQTPGQGLQFLFEYFSETQRNKGNFPGRFSGRQFSNSRSEMNVSTLELGDSALYLCASSLAHGGDGYTFGSGTRLTVV.

The CDR3 sequence: CASSQGNYNSPLHF. The CDR3 region has the DNA TGTGCCAGCAGTCAGGGCAACTATAATTCACCCCTCCACTTT. This chain joins TRBV5-6 and TRBJ1-6; D might be TRBD1 (5 bases). The CDR3 is made up of 14 amino acids. The V gene's germline CDR1 is SGHDT and CDR2 YYEEEE. With 5 bases removed from V and 3 bases from J, the gap between germline ends came to 9 bases.